Each of the 25 T cell receptor beta chains below was sequenced from the same sample in a study of shared clonotypes between healthy human individuals. Assay: immunoSEQ multiplex PCR; the TCRdb copy retains only in-frame clones and omits some. The data contain about 680,000 clones, 92% of them singletons. Naive CD8 cells were CD45RO-negative, positively selected for CCR7, excluding terminally differentiated effector memory CD45RA+ cells. The sequencing input was naive CD8+ T cells sorted from blood. The receptors shown here come from a man in his thirties or forties in good health.

The V call is TRBV11-3, the J call TRBJ2-2, with 9 nucleotides matching TRBD1. The CDR3 is 17 residues long. The V gene's germline CDR1 is SGHNT and CDR2 YENEEA. The V and J ends lost 2 bases and 5 bases, in that order; junction bases with no gene match: 9. The CDR3 DNA reads TGTGCCAGCAGCTTACGAGGACAGGGGACCCTTACCGGGGAGCTGTTTTTT. Translating it yields CASSLRGQGTLTGELFF.

In nucleotides, the CDR3 is TGTGCCAGCAGCTTTGCAGGTCCATACGAGCAGTACTTC. The encoded protein is CASSFAGPYEQYF. The genes are TRBV28 and TRBJ2-7; D is undetermined. Between the trimmed V and J ends, which lost 6 bases and 4 bases, there was a span of 13 bases. Germline V gene lookup returns CDR1 MDHEN and CDR2 SYDVKM. This CDR3 region has 13 residues.

The rearrangement links TRBV9 to TRBJ2-2; D is perhaps TRBD1 (5 bases). Trimming cost V 2 bases and J 1 base, with 9 bases left between them. This CDR3 spans 15 amino acids. CDR1 is SGDLS, CDR2 YYNGEE, per germline. The CDR3 reads CASSVSQGNTGELFF. The CDR3 region has the DNA TGTGCCAGCAGCGTCAGCCAGGGGAACACCGGGGAGCTGTTTTTT.

This clone was observed once. The rearrangement joins TRBV11-2 to TRBJ2-7; 12 nucleotides agree with TRBD2. Germline V lookup: CDR1 SGHAT, CDR2 FQNNGV. CDR3 length equals 14 residues. V was pared by 2 bases and J by 8 bases, with 4 bases of the junction left unmatched. The CDR3, as DNA: TGTGCCAGCAGCTTATCTAGCGGGAGGGCTCAGCAGTACTTC. Translating it yields CASSLSSGRAQQYF.

This clone has only one observation. The gene calls are TRBV11-2 and TRBJ2-6; D gene unclear. V was trimmed by 1 base and J by 2 bases, leaving 12 bases between them. Per germline, CDR1 SGHAT and CDR2 FQNNGV. This CDR3 comprises 17 residues. CDR3 protein: CASSLVEALTGANVLTF. In nucleotides, the CDR3 is TGTGCCAGCAGCTTAGTTGAGGCGTTGACTGGGGCCAACGTCCTGACTTTC. Supplemented by reference TRBV11-2 and TRBJ2-6, the full variable domain reads EAGVAQSPRYKIIEKRQSVAFWCNPISGHATLYWYQQILGQGPKLLIQFQNNGVVDDSQLPKDRFSAERLKGVDSTLKIQPAKLEDSAVYLCASSLVEALTGANVLTFGAGSRLTVL.

This clone has just one count. This rearrangement joins TRBV27 to TRBJ2-7; D gene ambiguous. Germline CDR1 reads MNHEY; CDR2 reads SMNVEV (reference sequence). This CDR3 spans 11 amino acids. Trimming left V 6 bases short and J 6 bases short, with 9 bases between. The CDR3 protein is CASRTRGEQYF. The DNA of the CDR3 is TGTGCCAGCAGGACCCGCGGCGAGCAGTACTTC.

V usage is TRBV6-1 and J usage is TRBJ2-1, with a possible D match to TRBD2 (5 bases). This CDR3 comprises 15 residues. The V gene's germline CDR1 is MNHNS and CDR2 SASEGT. V lost 3 bases and J 0 bases, leaving 9 bases between the germline ends. The CDR3 DNA is TGTGCCAGCAGTGATCTGGGGAGCTCCTACAATGAGCAGTTCTTC. It encodes CASSDLGSSYNEQFF.

The sample holds one count of this clone. The rearrangement links TRBV27 to TRBJ2-7; 9 bases line up with TRBD1. V gave up 4 bases and J gave up 3 bases; unmatched junction bases: 4. CDR3 size: 14 residues. CDR1 and CDR2 (germline): MNHEY, SMNVEV (reference sequence). Written as DNA, the CDR3 is TGTGCCAGCAGTTGGACAGGGGCGAACTACGAGCAGTACTTC. Translated, it gives CASSWTGANYEQYF.

The rearrangement joins TRBV5-4 to TRBJ2-7; possible D gene TRBD1, 8 bases. CDR1 and CDR2 from the germline V gene are SGHNT and YYREEE (reference sequence). This CDR3 region has 16 residues. Trimming cost V 3 bases and J 2 bases, with 18 bases left between them. As DNA, the CDR3 is TGTGCCAGCAGCTGGGGAGGGACAGGTGGAACCTACGAGCAGTACTTC. It specifies CASSWGGTGGTYEQYF. The entire variable domain, with the rest obtained from reference TRBV5-4 and TRBJ2-7, is as follows: ETGVTQSPTHLIKTRGQQVTLRCSSQSGHNTVSWYQQALGQGPQFIFQYYREEENGRGNFPPRFSGLQFPNYSSELNVNALELDDSALYLCASSWGGTGGTYEQYFGPGTRLTVT.

The chain couples TRBV7-9 to TRBJ2-6, with 8 bases that match TRBD1. The CDR3 is 16 amino acids. The germline gives CDR1 SEHNR, CDR2 FQNEAQ (reference sequence). The trim removed 9 bases at V and 3 bases at J, leaving 10 bases unmatched. This CDR3 reads CARSRTGPYGANVLTF. CDR3 DNA sequence: TGTGCCAGGAGCAGGACAGGGCCCTATGGGGCCAACGTCCTGACTTTC. Supplemented by reference TRBV7-9 and TRBJ2-6, the full variable domain reads DTGVSQNPRHKITKRGQNVTFRCDPISEHNRLYWYRQTLGQGPEFLTYFQNEAQLEKSRLLSDRFSAERPKGSFSTLEIQRTEQGDSAMYLCARSRTGPYGANVLTFGAGSRLTVL.

The chain employs TRBV29-1 and TRBJ2-1, with TRBD2 identical over 7 bases. V shed 6 bases and J 3 bases; nucleotides not matched to a gene: 14. This CDR3 region has 16 residues. CDR1 SQVTM and CDR2 ANQGSEA come from the germline V gene. This CDR3 is CSVALPAGSNYNEQFF. CDR3 coding DNA: TGCAGCGTGGCCCTCCCAGCGGGATCTAACTACAATGAGCAGTTCTTC.

V usage is TRBV5-1 and J usage is TRBJ2-7; 7 bases fit TRBD1. CDR3 size: 14 residues. Germline trimming cut 0 bases from V and 4 bases from J; bases unmatched to any gene: 4. CDR1 and CDR2 from the germline V gene are SGHRS and YFSETQ. DNA for the CDR3: TGCGCCAGCAGCTTGGACAGGGGAAATTACGAGCAGTACTTC. This sequence encodes CASSLDRGNYEQYF.

The chain is built from TRBV5-1 and TRBJ1-2; a possible D gene is TRBD1 (6 bases). V dropped 4 bases and J dropped 3 bases, with 16 bases sitting between them. In germline, CDR1 is SGHRS, CDR2 YFSETQ. CDR3 length: 15 amino acids. CDR3 nucleotides: TGCGCCAGCAGCCTAGGGGACACTACTGACTATGGCTACACCTTC. Translation gives CASSLGDTTDYGYTF.

This chain connects TRBV9 to TRBJ2-1, with 9 bases lining up with TRBD2. Germline lookup yields CDR1 SGDLS and CDR2 YYNGEE. This CDR3 has 16 amino acids. J was trimmed by 2 bases and V by 4 bases; bases with no gene match: 7. The CDR3 DNA reads as TGTGCCAGCAGCCCCGATAGCGGGAGTCCCTACAATGAGCAGTTCTTC. This gives the protein CASSPDSGSPYNEQFF.

To note about this clone: The junction does not match germline at one end; this may be a read error. The chain combines TRBV7-7 with TRBJ2-5, with D possibly matching TRBD1 (6 bases). Germline V gives CDR1 SSHAT, CDR2 FNYEAQ (reference sequence). The CDR3 totals 13 residues. CDR3 protein: CASSWDTLETQYF. DNA of the CDR3: TGTGCTAGCAGCTGGGACACTTTGGAGACCCAGTACTTC.

This chain connects TRBV4-1 to TRBJ2-5; possible D gene TRBD2, 6 bases. Trimming removed 4 bases from V and 4 bases from J, with 19 bases in between. Germline V lookup: CDR1 MGHRA, CDR2 YSYEKL. The CDR3 length is 16 residues. CDR3 in DNA: TGCGCCAGCAGCCCCCGAATAGCGGTAGGAGGAGAGACCCAGTACTTC. This translates into CASSPRIAVGGETQYF.

The V gene is TRBV15, the J gene TRBJ2-2; 9 bases line up with TRBD2. V shed 3 bases, J shed 0 bases, and the junction held 11 bases outside the gene matches. The CDR3 is 19 amino acids. The V gene's germline CDR1 is LNHNV and CDR2 YYDKDF (reference sequence). CDR3 loop: CATSSMVAGDLANTGELFF. The CDR3 bases are TGTGCCACCAGCAGTATGGTAGCGGGAGACCTAGCGAACACCGGGGAGCTGTTTTTT.

For the CDR3, the DNA is TGCGCCAGCAGCCAAGTAACGGGTTCGGGCTATGGCTACACCTTC. This sequence encodes CASSQVTGSGYGYTF. The chain links TRBV4-1 to TRBJ1-2; D remains ambiguous. V was trimmed by 1 base and J by 4 bases, leaving 13 bases between them. Germline V gene lookup returns CDR1 MGHRA and CDR2 YSYEKL. The CDR3 sequence is 15 residues long.

The J gene is TRBJ2-1, the V gene TRBV27; 8 bases are a match to TRBD1. V gave up 6 bases and J gave up 6 bases; unmatched junction bases: 13. The CDR3 covers 16 residues. Germline CDR1 is MNHEY and CDR2 is SMNVEV (reference sequence). CDR3 coding DNA: TGTGCCAGCAGCCCCGGCGGACAGGGATTATTCAATGAGCAGTTCTTC. It specifies CASSPGGQGLFNEQFF.

A few counts support this clone. The sample holds other DNA sequences that translate to the same CDR3. V gene TRBV7-9 combines with J gene TRBJ1-5; weak D call: TRBD1 (5 bases). Per germline, CDR1 SEHNR and CDR2 FQNEAQ (reference sequence). The ends were cut back, 1 base at V and 6 bases at J, with 7 bases in the middle. This CDR3 has 13 amino acids. The CDR3 DNA reads TGTGCCAGCAGCTTAGGGGGGGGTCAGCCCCAGCATTTT. This encodes CASSLGGGQPQHF.

This chain uses TRBV7-9 with TRBJ2-7, with D unresolved. V was pared by 0 bases and J by 4 bases, with 7 bases between. CDR3 length equals 13 residues. Germline V gives CDR1 SEHNR, CDR2 FQNEAQ (reference sequence). DNA for the CDR3: TGTGCCAGCAGCTTAGCACATCCGTACGAGCAGTACTTC. Translated: CASSLAHPYEQYF.

This clone was found once. The gene calls are TRBV29-1 and TRBJ1-1; D gene uncertain. Trimming took 0 bases from V and 3 from J, leaving 8 bases between them. In germline, CDR1 is SQVTM, CDR2 ANQGSEA. This CDR3 has 13 amino acids. The CDR3 loop is CSVEDPRDTEAFF. The CDR3 DNA is TGCAGCGTTGAAGACCCACGGGACACTGAAGCTTTCTTT.

This clone was observed a handful of times. The chain combines TRBV7-9 with TRBJ2-3, with a tentative D call TRBD2 (6 bases). Trimming took 5 bases from V and 6 from J, leaving 21 bases between them. CDR1 is SEHNR, CDR2 FQNEAQ, per germline (reference sequence). CDR3 length: 16 residues. The CDR3 here is CASSSLPGASRDTQYF. CDR3 nucleotides: TGTGCCAGCAGCAGCCTACCGGGAGCTAGTAGGGATACGCAGTATTTT.

The J gene is TRBJ2-1, the V gene TRBV15, with D uncertain. The CDR3 has 13 residues. The V gene's germline CDR1 is LNHNV and CDR2 YYDKDF (reference sequence). Trimming left V 3 bases short and J 8 bases short, with 11 bases between. The CDR3 DNA reads as TGTGCCACCAGCAGGCTACCGTGGGATGAGCAGTTCTTC. It is translated as CATSRLPWDEQFF.

In its sample, this clone was seen once. The chain employs TRBV28 and TRBJ1-3, with D unclear. CDR1 and CDR2 from the germline V gene are MDHEN and SYDVKM. Trimming pared 5 bases from V and 3 bases from J, leaving 14 bases between. The CDR3 sequence is 15 residues long. CDR3 sequence (DNA): TGTGCCAGCAGTCCCCCGGCGGGCTTTGGAAACACCATATATTTT. It specifies CASSPPAGFGNTIYF. Based on the CDR3 plus reference TRBV28 and TRBJ1-3, the full variable domain is DVKVTQSSRYLVKRTGEKVFLECVQDMDHENMFWYRQDPGLGLRLIYFSYDVKMKEKGDIPEGYSVSREKKERFSLILESASTNQTSMYLCASSPPAGFGNTIYFGEGSWLTVV.